This T cell receptor (beta chain) appears in the sequencing data of a study of cytomegalovirus exposure and HLA in healthy donors. Study-level findings and limits: In a later analysis, HLA-associated TCR beta chains were more clonally expanded than equally common others. Later analysis identified a missense DCLRE1C variant that was linked to TCR beta V- and J-gene trimming.

As for this clone: Its matching antigen is unknown.

V was pared by 2 bases and J by 2 bases, with 6 bases of the junction left unmatched. Germline assignment: CDR1 GTSNPN and CDR2 SVGIG (reference sequence). The CDR3 runs to 15 residues. Researchers ran the PCR with 60 Vbeta and 13 Jbeta primers. Clones were sequenced by immunoSEQ multiplex PCR, and TCRdb holds only the in-frame ones, with some missing. The top ten hold approximately 10% of the sample, which has approximately 91,000 clones, more than 75% seen once. Sequencing was done on a sample of PBMCs. The chain combines TRBV30 with TRBJ2-5; 9 positions match TRBD2. This TCR derives from a human donor in good health. The CDR3 bases are TGTGCCTGGAGTCCCACGGGACTAGCTCAAGAGACCCAGTACTTC. Its protein is CAWSPTGLAQETQYF.